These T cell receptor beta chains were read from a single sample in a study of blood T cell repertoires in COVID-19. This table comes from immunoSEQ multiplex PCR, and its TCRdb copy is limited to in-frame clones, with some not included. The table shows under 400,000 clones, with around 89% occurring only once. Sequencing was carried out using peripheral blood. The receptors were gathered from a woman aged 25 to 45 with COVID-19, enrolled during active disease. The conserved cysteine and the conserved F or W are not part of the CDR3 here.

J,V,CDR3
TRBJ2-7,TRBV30,AWGQSYEQY
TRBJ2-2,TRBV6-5,ASSYEGGRNTGELF
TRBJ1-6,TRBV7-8,ATEGTGEIDSPLH
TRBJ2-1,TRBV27,ASKPGLAAPEQF
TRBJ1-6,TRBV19,ASSGAVGNSPLH
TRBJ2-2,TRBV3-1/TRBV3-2,ASGDRNTGELF
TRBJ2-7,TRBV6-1,ASSEGDSYEQY
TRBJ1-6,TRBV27,ASSLWSRLRGSPLH
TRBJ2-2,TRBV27,ASRASANTGELF
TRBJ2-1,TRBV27,ASSLSRGGGSSYNEQF
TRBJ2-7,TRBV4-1,ASSQGTSHYEQY
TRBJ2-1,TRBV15,ATSYRTSSYNEQF
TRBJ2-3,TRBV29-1,SFERASGSDTQY
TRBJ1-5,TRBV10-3,AIRGQNSNQPQH
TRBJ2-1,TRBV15,ATSRDSGLYNEQF
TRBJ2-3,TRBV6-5,ASSPPRLDTQY
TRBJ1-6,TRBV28,ASSLYLTGGGSPLH
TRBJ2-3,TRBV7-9,ASSLGLAASDTQY
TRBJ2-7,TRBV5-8,ASSLGGRTYEQY
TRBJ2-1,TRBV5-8,ASSWWGGPYNEQF
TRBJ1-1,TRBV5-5,ASSLDGEAF
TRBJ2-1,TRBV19,ASSKPTLGSNEQF
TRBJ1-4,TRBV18,ASSPGSGLYEKLF
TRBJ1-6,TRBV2,ASGGGDRGSTLH
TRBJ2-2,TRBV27,ASSGLARNTGELF
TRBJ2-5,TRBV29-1,SVGSSGGIIETQY
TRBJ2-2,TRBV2,ASRAGRNTGELF
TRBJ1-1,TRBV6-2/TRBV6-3,ASSLMNTEAF
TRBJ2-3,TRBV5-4,ASSFGGGRTDTQY
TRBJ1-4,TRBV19,ASSIGGSLEKLF
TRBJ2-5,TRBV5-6,ASRRGNRQTQY
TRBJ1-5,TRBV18,ASSTMGVSNQPQH
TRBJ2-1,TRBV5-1,ASSLVLAGEDFSYNEQF
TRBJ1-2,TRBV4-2,ASSPGTASNYGYT
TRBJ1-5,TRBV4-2,ASSRSNGRAQPQH
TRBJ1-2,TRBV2,ASSPQRQEGYT
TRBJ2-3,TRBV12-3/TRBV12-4,ASRQFDTDTQY
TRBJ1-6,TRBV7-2,ASSLWEGRGSPLH
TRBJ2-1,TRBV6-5,ASSYSVAGYNEQF
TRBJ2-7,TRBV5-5,ASSLGLAGIYEQY
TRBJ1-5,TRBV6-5,ASSYSGGWGPQH
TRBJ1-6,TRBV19,ASSWTTRGEAPLH
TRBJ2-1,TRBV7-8,ASSFVGGANNEQF
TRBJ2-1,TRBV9,ASSVEGTPSNEQF
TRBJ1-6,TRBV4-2,ASSATGPSPLH
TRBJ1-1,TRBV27,ASSAGAEAF
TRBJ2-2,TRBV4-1,ASSPGQVAGELF
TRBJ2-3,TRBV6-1,ASSEGAAGGPYTDTQY
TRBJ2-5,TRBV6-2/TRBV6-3,ASTPGQVLQETQY
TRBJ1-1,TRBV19,ASSLGTGWRNTEAF
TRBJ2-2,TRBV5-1,ASTARIAGGHAGELF
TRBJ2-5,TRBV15,ATSRQGVASGSVQETQY
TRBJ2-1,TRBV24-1,ATSSGAVNEQF